A single sample gave rise to the 9 T cell receptor beta chains below, sequenced in a study of blood T cell repertoires in COVID-19. Using immunoSEQ multiplex PCR, the repertoire was profiled, and TCRdb retains in-frame clones only, with some absent. The sample consists of a few hundred thousand clones, approximately 90% of them appearing once. Material: peripheral blood. These receptors were obtained from a woman aged 25 to 39 with COVID-19, enrolled during active disease.

The rearrangement joins TRBV19 to TRBJ2-2; D unresolved. V lost 5 bases and J 6 bases, leaving 7 bases between the germline ends. The CDR3 is made up of 12 amino acids. Germline values: CDR1 LNHDA, CDR2 SQIVND (reference sequence). The CDR3 loop reads CASSVAPGELFF. As DNA, the CDR3 is TGTGCCAGTAGTGTAGCTCCCGGGGAGCTGTTTTTT.

J is TRBJ2-6 and V is TRBV11-2, with 7 bases that match TRBD1. Germline V gene data show CDR1 as SGHAT and CDR2 as FQNNGV. The CDR3 contains 15 residues. V gave up 7 bases and J gave up 0 bases; unmatched junction bases: 3. CDR3 DNA sequence: TGTGCCAGCAAGGGACAGCACTCTGGGGCCAACGTCCTGACTTTC. Translating gives CASKGQHSGANVLTF.

V is TRBV7-8 and J is TRBJ1-4; D call uncertain. The CDR3 loop spans 15 amino acids. Germline lookup yields CDR1 SGHVS and CDR2 FQNEAQ. V was pared by 5 bases and J by 0 bases, with 10 bases between. CDR3 nucleotide sequence: TGTGCCAGCAGCGCACACCCAGCAACTAATGAAAAACTGTTTTTT. Residues: CASSAHPATNEKLFF.

The V gene is TRBV11-2, the J gene TRBJ2-7; a possible D gene is TRBD1 (5 bases). Germline-derived CDR1 and CDR2 are SGHAT and FQNNGV. This CDR3 spans 14 amino acids. V dropped 5 bases and J dropped 3 bases, with 14 bases sitting between them. DNA for the CDR3: TGTGCCAGCAGCCTGGGGCTCCGGCACTACGAGCAGTACTTC. Protein product: CASSLGLRHYEQYF.

The V call is TRBV6-5, the J call TRBJ2-5; D might be TRBD2 (5 bases). Trimming shortened V by 5 bases and J by 10 bases, and 11 bases separated the two germline ends. CDR1 is MNHEY and CDR2 is SVGAGI in the germline V gene. The CDR3 extends over 11 amino acids. The CDR3 coding sequence is TGTGCCAGCAGTAACCCGGGGTACCAGTACTTC. Encoded protein: CASSNPGYQYF.

The rearrangement uses TRBV6-1 and TRBJ1-2; tentatively, D is TRBD1 (5 bases). V lost 1 base and J 4 bases, leaving 25 bases between the germline ends. Germline V lookup: CDR1 MNHNS, CDR2 SASEGT. The CDR3 is 19 residues long. CDR3 region: CASSEVELPTNQGGYGYTF. The CDR3 coding sequence is TGTGCCAGCAGTGAAGTTGAGCTACCAACTAATCAGGGCGGCTATGGCTACACCTTC.

The chain carries TRBV2 and TRBJ2-7; 9 bases align to TRBD1. The CDR3 spans 15 residues. V lost 4 bases to trimming and J lost 0 bases; unmatched junction nucleotides: 4. Germline CDR1 and CDR2: SNHLY and FYNNEI. The CDR3 region is CASSVWTGASYEQYF. In DNA, the CDR3 is TGTGCCAGCAGTGTATGGACAGGGGCCTCCTACGAGCAGTACTTC.

In DNA form, the CDR3 reads TGTGCCAGCAGCTCCCCCGGGACTAGCGGGCTGGATACGCAGTATTTT. This codes for CASSSPGTSGLDTQYF. This chain uses TRBV11-2 with TRBJ2-3, with 12 bases aligning to TRBD2. CDR3 length: 16 residues. The germline V gene has CDR1 SGHAT and CDR2 FQNNGV. The V and J ends lost 4 bases and 6 bases, in that order; junction bases with no gene match: 8.

The chain links TRBV19 to TRBJ2-1, with 14 bases matching TRBD2. V shed 5 bases, J shed 7 bases, and the junction held 10 bases outside the gene matches. The length of the CDR3 is 17 residues. In germline, CDR1 is LNHDA, CDR2 SQIVND (reference sequence). This chain's CDR3 is CASSLSGLAGEPNEQFF. For the CDR3, the DNA is TGTGCCAGTAGTTTATCGGGACTAGCGGGAGAGCCGAATGAGCAGTTCTTC.